These 9 T cell receptor beta chains share one sample of origin, sequenced in a study of blood T cell repertoires in COVID-19. TCRdb's table, derived via immunoSEQ multiplex PCR, lists solely in-frame clones and lacks some. The data show about 200,000 clones, 80% to 90% seen once. Sequencing used PBMCs or T cells enriched from blood (not recorded which). The receptors were gathered from a man between 25 and 39 years old who had recovered from COVID-19.

The rearrangement links TRBV6-5 to TRBJ1-1, with unresolved D. V was pared by 6 bases and J by 8 bases, with 16 bases between. Germline V gene lookup returns CDR1 MNHEY and CDR2 SVGAGI. The CDR3 sequence is 13 residues long. The CDR3 sequence: CASRQRGVSEAFF. The CDR3 DNA follows: TGTGCCAGCAGGCAACGCGGGGTATCGGAAGCTTTCTTT.

CDR3 in DNA: TGCGCCAGCAGCCAAGAAAACAGGGGCTACACTGAAGCTTTCTTT. Protein sequence: CASSQENRGYTEAFF. V gene TRBV4-1 combines with J gene TRBJ1-1, with 7 bases matching TRBD1. CDR1 and CDR2 (germline): MGHRA, YSYEKL. V dropped 0 bases and J dropped 3; count of bases not matched to a gene: 4. The CDR3 is made up of 15 amino acids.

This sequence joins TRBV19 and TRBJ2-7; the D gene is possibly TRBD2 (6 bases). This CDR3 spans 15 amino acids. V shed 5 bases and J shed 1 base, with 15 bases lying between them. Per germline, CDR1 LNHDA and CDR2 SQIVND (reference sequence). As DNA, the CDR3 is TGTGCCAGTAGTCACCAGGGAGGTTGGTCCTACGAGCAGTACTTC. Its translation: CASSHQGGWSYEQYF. The complete variable domain, with remaining parts taken from reference TRBV19 and TRBJ2-7, reads DGGITQSPKYLFRKEGQNVTLSCEQNLNHDAMYWYRQDPGQGLRLIYYSQIVNDFQKGDIAEGYSVSREKKESFPLTVTSAQKNPTAFYLCASSHQGGWSYEQYFGPGTRLTVT.

This clone was picked up one time. The chain employs TRBV7-2 and TRBJ1-3, with D unresolved. The germline V and J ends were trimmed by 5 bases and 0 bases, with 11 bases remaining between them. This CDR3 comprises 15 residues. Germline CDR1 SGHTA, CDR2 FQGNSA. CDR3 amino acids: CASSHFAGSGNTIYF. CDR3 nucleotides: TGTGCCAGCAGCCATTTTGCAGGCTCTGGAAACACCATATATTTT.

This rearrangement joins TRBV7-8 to TRBJ1-3; D may be TRBD1 (6 bases). CDR3 size: 18 residues. V was shortened by 1 base and J by 0 bases, with 16 bases between the two germline ends. Germline V CDR1 and CDR2: SGHVS, FQNEAQ. The DNA of the CDR3 is TGTGCCAGCAGCTTAGTCGGACAGTTATCCCTCTCTGGAAACACCATATATTTT. This encodes CASSLVGQLSLSGNTIYF.

The chain is built from TRBV7-2 and TRBJ2-7, with 9 nucleotides matching TRBD2. This CDR3 contains 16 residues. The J segment lost 4 bases and the V segment lost 5 bases, leaving 12 bases of the junction unmatched. Germline lookup yields CDR1 SGHTA and CDR2 FQGNSA. The CDR3 here is CASSPPSAGGPYEQYF. The CDR3 nucleotides read TGTGCCAGCAGCCCCCCGTCAGCGGGGGGACCATACGAGCAGTACTTC.

This clone was seen once. Additional DNA sequences in this sample encode the identical CDR3. The chain links TRBV12-3 or TRBV12-4 to TRBJ1-1, with no clear D. The CDR3 consists of 13 residues. The V and J ends lost 3 bases and 1 base respectively, with 6 bases between them. DNA for the CDR3: TGTGCCAGCAGTTTTGGCGGGAACACTGAAGCTTTCTTT. Protein: CASSFGGNTEAFF.

Only one count was recorded for this clone. The gene calls are TRBV27 and TRBJ2-1; a weak D match, TRBD1 (5 bases). Trimming cost V 0 bases and J 3 bases, with 12 bases left between them. Germline CDR1 MNHEY, CDR2 SMNVEV (reference sequence). The length of the CDR3 is 16 residues. This CDR3 is CASSLSRGGHYNEQFF. The CDR3 nucleotides read TGTGCCAGCAGTTTATCTAGGGGTGGACACTACAATGAGCAGTTCTTC.

This clone was detected once. This sequence joins TRBV4-2 and TRBJ2-7, with 10 bases identical to TRBD2. Trimming took 0 bases from V and 2 from J; bases not matched to a gene: 7. Germline CDR1 LGHNA, CDR2 YNFKEQ. The CDR3 extends over 17 amino acids. The CDR3 protein is CASSQDTSGVNPYEQYF. The CDR3 bases are TGTGCCAGCAGCCAAGATACTAGCGGGGTCAATCCCTACGAGCAGTACTTC.